This T cell receptor (beta chain) was profiled in a study of cytomegalovirus exposure and HLA in healthy donors. The study's findings and limits: Testing in vitro showed a few CMV-associated chains specific for CMV antigens.

With respect to this clone: Antigen: not known.

PCR used 60 Vbeta primers and 13 Jbeta primers. Measured with immunoSEQ multiplex PCR; TCRdb has only the in-frame clones, and not every one. The data contain 97,000 or so clones, about 81% of them seen just once; the ten biggest clones take up 1.4%. V was cut by 3 bases and J by 2 bases, with 22 bases left in between. Germline CDR1 WNHNN, CDR2 SYGVQD (reference sequence). The CDR3 is 18 amino acids. The receptor comes from a man between 40 and 49 years old in good health and CMV-seronegative. Sample: PBMCs. The rearrangement uses TRBV10-1 and TRBJ2-5, with TRBD1 as a possible D gene (5 bases). CDR3 region: CASSDNPGSILRQETQYF. CDR3 nucleotides: TGCGCCAGCAGTGATAATCCAGGGTCTATACTCCGACAAGAGACCCAGTACTTC.